A single sample is the source of the 22 T cell receptor beta chains below, sequenced in a study of shared clonotypes between healthy human individuals. The protocol was immunoSEQ multiplex PCR, while the TCRdb copy is restricted to in-frame clones and leaves out a portion. The sample comprises approximately 2.3 million clones, just over 90% of which are singletons, and about 0.41% rests with the top ten. The sequenced sample consisted of naive CD4+ T cells from PBMCs. Subset in this sample: CD45RA+ positively selected. These receptors all stem from a man aged 18 to 29 in good health. Some clones in this sample may be carry-over from other donors' samples.

V gene TRBV7-2 combines with J gene TRBJ1-4; D is uncertain. V lost 5 bases to trimming and J lost 4 bases, with 17 bases between them. Germline V gene sequence: CDR1 SGHTA, CDR2 FQGNSA. The CDR3 covers 16 residues. The CDR3 nucleotides read TGTGCCAGCAGCCCTATGGGTCTTGGGTATAATGAAAAACTGTTTTTT. Translating it yields CASSPMGLGYNEKLFF.

With respect to this clone: Other DNA sequences in the sample encode the same CDR3. The J gene is TRBJ2-1, the V gene TRBV6-4, with 7 bases matching TRBD1. Germline assignment: CDR1 MRHNA and CDR2 SNTAGT. The V segment lost 6 bases and the J segment 3 bases; nucleotides outside the gene matches: 23. The CDR3 consists of 20 residues. The CDR3 loop reads CASRLSWDRAPRVRYNEQFF. In DNA, the CDR3 is TGTGCCAGCAGATTATCCTGGGACAGAGCCCCTCGAGTCCGCTACAATGAGCAGTTCTTC.

The V call is TRBV2, the J call TRBJ1-1, with D hard to call. CDR1 and CDR2 (germline): SNHLY, FYNNEI. Trimming stripped 7 bases from V and 1 base from J, with 13 bases between. The CDR3 runs 14 residues. The DNA of the CDR3 is TGTGCCAGCACGAGGGCAGGCAGGAACACTGAAGCTTTCTTT. This encodes CASTRAGRNTEAFF.

About this clone: This may be a read error, as it is one base from a much larger clone. The sample contains more than one DNA sequence encoding this CDR3. The chain employs TRBV6-5 and TRBJ1-1; D uncertain. Trimming removed 6 bases from V and 0 bases from J, with 2 bases in between. The CDR3 loop spans 11 amino acids. Germline V lookup: CDR1 MNHEY, CDR2 SVGAGI. Here the CDR3 reads CASRMNTEAFF. The CDR3 DNA follows: TGTGCCAGCAGGATGAACACTGAAGCTTTCTTT.

Comments on this clone: Other DNA sequences in the same sample also yield this CDR3. The chain carries TRBV9 and TRBJ2-1, with D possibly being TRBD2 (6 bases). The germline V gene has CDR1 SGDLS and CDR2 YYNGEE. The ends were cut back, 0 bases at V and 2 bases at J, with 9 bases in the middle. The CDR3 has 15 residues. The CDR3 coding sequence is TGTGCCAGCAGCGTAGCGGGAGTAACCTACAATGAGCAGTTCTTC. Translation gives CASSVAGVTYNEQFF.

This chain links TRBV18 with TRBJ2-1; possible D gene TRBD2, 6 bases. This CDR3 has 15 residues. Germline loops: CDR1 KGHSH, CDR2 LQKENI. V was pared by 3 bases and J by 7 bases, with 16 bases between. The DNA for the CDR3 is TGTGCCAGCTCACCTGACTCACCCCGGGGGAATGAGCAGTTCTTC. This encodes CASSPDSPRGNEQFF.

The chain employs TRBV7-8 and TRBJ2-1; 13 positions match TRBD2. The CDR3 is 18 amino acids. The V gene end was trimmed by 5 bases and the J gene end by 4 bases; junction bases not matched to a gene: 11. Germline values: CDR1 SGHVS, CDR2 FQNEAQ. The CDR3, as DNA: TGTGCCAGCAGCGTCCGCCGACTAGCGGGAGGCCCTTACAATGAGCAGTTCTTC. Protein product: CASSVRRLAGGPYNEQFF.

Worth noting for this clone: This may stem from a read error, because a much larger clone lies one nucleotide away. The sample contains more than one DNA sequence encoding this CDR3. The CDR3 DNA reads TGTGCCAGCAGCTTGGACACTGAAGCTTTCTTT. Its translation is CASSLDTEAFF. The V call is TRBV5-4, the J call TRBJ1-1; D not certain. Trimming left V 0 bases short and J 3 bases short, with 0 bases between. Germline lookup yields CDR1 SGHNT and CDR2 YYREEE (reference sequence). This CDR3 region has 11 residues.

The genes are TRBV27 and TRBJ1-2, with D hard to call. Trimming shortened V by 5 bases and J by 4 bases, and 14 bases separated the two germline ends. Germline lookup yields CDR1 MNHEY and CDR2 SMNVEV (reference sequence). This CDR3 is built from 14 residues. The CDR3 DNA reads TGTGCCAGCAGTCCATCGGACGGGCCCTATGGCTACACCTTC. This codes for CASSPSDGPYGYTF.

Comments on this clone: Other DNA variants within this sample encode the same CDR3. The chain is built from TRBV5-1 and TRBJ1-2; D is unclear. V gave up 1 base and J gave up 2 bases, with 6 bases separating them. Germline V gene sequence: CDR1 SGHRS, CDR2 YFSETQ. CDR3 length: 13 residues. The CDR3 is CASSLPGNYGYTF. The CDR3 DNA reads TGCGCCAGCAGCTTGCCCGGGAACTATGGCTACACCTTC.

V usage is TRBV28 and J usage is TRBJ1-2; TRBD1 might be the D (6 bases). The V end was cut by 2 bases, the J end by 3 bases, with 10 bases between. Germline CDR1 is MDHEN and CDR2 is SYDVKM. The CDR3 consists of 14 residues. The CDR3 reads CASSLGGADYGYTF. The CDR3 coding sequence is TGTGCCAGCAGTTTAGGGGGCGCGGACTATGGCTACACCTTC.

This clone has a single count. The V gene is TRBV15, the J gene TRBJ2-7; D possibly matches TRBD1 or TRBD2 (5 bases each). Germline assignment: CDR1 LNHNV and CDR2 YYDKDF (reference sequence). V gave up 3 bases and J gave up 3 bases, with 12 bases separating them. The CDR3 is 14 residues long. The CDR3 DNA follows: TGTGCCACCAGCAGGGCCAGGGAGCGCTACGAGCAGTACTTC. Translation gives CATSRARERYEQYF. Together with reference TRBV15 and TRBJ2-7, the CDR3 gives the full variable domain: DAMVIQNPRYQVTQFGKPVTLSCSQTLNHNVMYWYQQKSSQAPKLLFHYYDKDFNNEADTPDNFQSRRPNTSFCFLDIRSPGLGDTAMYLCATSRARERYEQYFGPGTRLTVT.

This chain connects TRBV27 to TRBJ2-4; unclear D gene. The V gene lost 3 bases and the J gene lost 2 bases, with 11 bases spanning the gap. Germline V gene lookup returns CDR1 MNHEY and CDR2 SMNVEV (reference sequence). The CDR3 extends over 15 amino acids. The CDR3 bases are TGTGCCAGCAGTTTGGGGTCGTGGACCAAAAACATTCAGTACTTC. Protein sequence: CASSLGSWTKNIQYF.

This rearrangement joins TRBV2 to TRBJ2-5; D not certain. Trimming removed 8 bases at V and 5 bases at J, with 9 bases between. Germline CDR1 is SNHLY and CDR2 is FYNNEI. The CDR3 is 11 residues long. CDR3 sequence: CASYLTETQYF. The CDR3 region has the DNA TGTGCCAGCTACCTGACGGAGACCCAGTACTTC.

This rearrangement joins TRBV29-1 to TRBJ2-7, with 10 bases matching TRBD2. The CDR3 spans 14 residues. The germline V gene has CDR1 SQVTM and CDR2 ANQGSEA. After removal of 4 bases from V and 4 bases from J, the junction contained 7 bases not matched to a gene. CDR3 loop: CSVASSGSIYEQYF. CDR3 in DNA: TGCAGCGTTGCGTCTAGCGGGAGCATATACGAGCAGTACTTC.

The chain recombines TRBV7-8 with TRBJ2-5, with D perhaps matching TRBD2 (6 bases). The CDR3 has 14 residues. V lost 5 bases and J lost 5, with 15 bases in between. The germline V gene encodes CDR1 SGHVS and CDR2 FQNEAQ. CDR3 sequence reads: CASSHRTGRETQYF. CDR3 sequence (DNA): TGTGCCAGCAGCCATAGAACGGGGAGGGAGACCCAGTACTTC.

The gene calls are TRBV7-3 and TRBJ2-2, with D perhaps matching TRBD1 (5 bases). Germline V lookup: CDR1 SGHTA, CDR2 FQGTGA. V was trimmed by 4 bases and J by 1 base, leaving 13 bases between them. CDR3 length: 16 residues. The DNA for the CDR3 is TGTGCCAGCAGCTCCACAGGCAAGGGGAACACCGGGGAGCTGTTTTTT. This gives the protein CASSSTGKGNTGELFF.

This sequence joins TRBV15 and TRBJ1-1; possibly TRBD1 for D (6 bases). From germline, CDR1 is LNHNV and CDR2 YYDKDF (reference sequence). CDR3 size: 17 residues. V was clipped by 1 base and J by 0 bases, with 15 bases between them. CDR3 sequence reads: CATSRAGRGALNTEAFF. The CDR3 DNA reads TGTGCCACCAGCAGAGCGGGACGGGGGGCCCTGAACACTGAAGCTTTCTTT.

The gene calls are TRBV7-3 and TRBJ2-3; 8 positions match TRBD1. The junction had 7 bases not matched to a gene; V was cut back by 4 bases and J by 4 bases. Germline V CDR1 and CDR2: SGHTA, FQGTGA. The CDR3 has 15 amino acids. CDR3 sequence: CASSSDRARSDTQYF. As DNA, the CDR3 is TGTGCCAGCAGCTCGGACAGGGCGAGGTCAGATACGCAGTATTTT.

This clone was counted once. The chain combines TRBV15 with TRBJ1-1; no firm D call. Germline loops: CDR1 LNHNV, CDR2 YYDKDF (reference sequence). Trimming left V 0 bases short and J 11 bases short, with 10 bases between. The CDR3 extends over 12 amino acids. The CDR3 DNA sequence: TGTGCCACCAGCAGAGATAGTCCCCGGGCTTTCTTT. Residues: CATSRDSPRAFF.

The rearrangement uses TRBV28 and TRBJ2-7; D not certain. The V and J ends lost 3 bases and 5 bases respectively, with 14 bases between them. The CDR3 spans 14 residues. Germline V CDR1 and CDR2: MDHEN, SYDVKM. The CDR3 region has the DNA TGTGCCAGCAGTTTGACCGGGCAACGGGACGAGCAGTACTTC. This gives the protein CASSLTGQRDEQYF.

This rearrangement joins TRBV15 to TRBJ2-7; TRBD1 matches 8 bases. There are 17 residues in the CDR3. Germline V CDR1 and CDR2: LNHNV, YYDKDF (reference sequence). Trimming removed 1 base from V and 1 base from J; junction bases left unmatched: 9. The CDR3 here is CATSRGPINRGSYEQYF. CDR3 nucleotides: TGTGCCACCAGCAGAGGGCCCATAAACAGGGGGTCCTACGAGCAGTACTTC.